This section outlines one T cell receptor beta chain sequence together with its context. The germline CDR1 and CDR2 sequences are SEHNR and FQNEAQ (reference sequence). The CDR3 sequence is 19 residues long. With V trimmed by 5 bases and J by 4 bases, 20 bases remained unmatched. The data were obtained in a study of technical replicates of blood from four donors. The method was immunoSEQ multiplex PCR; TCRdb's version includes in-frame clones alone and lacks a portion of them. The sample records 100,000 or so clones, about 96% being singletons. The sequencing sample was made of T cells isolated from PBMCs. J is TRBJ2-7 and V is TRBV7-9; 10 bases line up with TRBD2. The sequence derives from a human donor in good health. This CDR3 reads CASSPTGQTGLADLYEQYF. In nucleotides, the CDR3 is TGTGCCAGCAGCCCTACAGGACAGACAGGACTAGCGGACCTGTACGAGCAGTACTTC.